Shown below are 17 T cell receptor beta chains from a single sample sequenced in a study of tumor and adjacent non-tumor tissue in lung cancer. The template was RNA from unsorted bulk tissue. Three rounds of nested PCR, following a modified ARM-PCR protocol, produced the TCRbeta library. TCRdb redid the calling of the multiplex PCR reads with MiXCR, one entry per CDR3 protein. Among approximately 86,000 distinct CDR3 sequences listed, 72% were seen once. Sequencing was performed on lung tumor tissue. These receptors were obtained from a woman between 35 and 50 years old with non-small cell lung cancer.

Details on this clonotype: This sequence may be a read error, since a much larger clone differs from it by one base. The J gene is TRBJ2-3, the V gene TRBV5-8; 10 nucleotides match TRBD1. The CDR3 length is 15 residues. Germline CDR1 SGHTS, CDR2 YDEGEE. CDR3 residues: CTSSLTGTGVDTQYF. The CDR3 nucleotides read TGTACCAGCAGCTTAACCGGGACAGGGGTCGATACGCAGTATTTT. The full variable domain, in which reference TRBV5-8 and TRBJ2-3 provide the parts outside the CDR3, is EAGVTQSPTHLIKTRGQQATLRCSPISGHTSVYWYQQALGLGLQFLLWYDEGEERNRGNFPPRFSGRQFPNYSSELNVNALELEDSALYLCTSSLTGTGVDTQYFGPGTRLTVL.

With regard to this clonotype: A read error may produce the germline difference seen at one junction end. The rearrangement joins TRBV11-2 to TRBJ2-3; D is perhaps TRBD1 (6 bases). Per the germline V gene, CDR1 is SGHAT and CDR2 is FQNNGV. The CDR3 runs to 15 residues. CDR3 protein: CTRSLLSGGTDTQYF. In nucleotides, the CDR3 is TGTACCAGGAGCCTGCTCTCAGGGGGCACAGATACGCAGTATTTT.

V is TRBV29-1 and J is TRBJ2-5, with D possibly matching TRBD1 (5 bases). With 5 bases removed from V and 5 bases from J, the gap between germline ends came to 21 bases. Germline assignment: CDR1 SQVTM and CDR2 ANQGSEA. This CDR3 is built from 15 residues. CDR3 residues: CSVKNGARDIETQYF. The CDR3 nucleotides are TGCAGCGTTAAGAATGGGGCACGTGACATTGAGACCCAGTACTTC.

As regards this clonotype: The junction and the germline gene differ at one end; a read error may be behind it. The genes are TRBV11-2 and TRBJ2-5; D not certain. Germline-derived CDR1 and CDR2 are SGHAT and FQNNGV. The CDR3 loop spans 14 amino acids. DNA for the CDR3: TGTGCCAGTAGCTCCGTGGCTTTCAAAGAGACCCAGTACTTC. This encodes CASSSVAFKETQYF.

The chain employs TRBV11-3 and TRBJ2-5; D is undetermined. The CDR3 is 14 residues long. V was clipped by 11 bases and J by 4 bases, with 20 bases between them. Germline V gene lookup returns CDR1 SGHNT and CDR2 YENEEA. The CDR3 sequence is CAGPESGFVETQYF. The CDR3 DNA follows: TGTGCCGGCCCCGAAAGTGGGTTCGTAGAGACCCAGTACTTC.

The sample holds many counts of this clonotype. The chain carries TRBV6-5 and TRBJ1-1; D perhaps matches TRBD1 (5 bases). CDR1 MNHEY and CDR2 SVGAGI come from the germline V gene. Trimming took off 0 bases at V and 1 base at J, with 9 bases between the two ends. The length of the CDR3 is 15 residues. CDR3 coding DNA: TGTGCCAGCAGTTACTCCGGGGACTCGAACACTGAAGCTTTCTTT. Translated: CASSYSGDSNTEAFF.

The rearrangement uses TRBV2 and TRBJ1-2, with TRBD1 matching 8 bases. Germline CDR1 is SNHLY and CDR2 is FYNNEI. With V trimmed by 4 bases and J by 6 bases, 4 bases remained unmatched. The CDR3 totals 13 residues. The CDR3 region is CASSAQGANGYTF. In DNA form, the CDR3 reads TGTGCCAGCAGTGCGCAGGGGGCAAATGGCTACACCTTC.

This clonotype was seen a few times. A much more abundant neighbour one base away suggests this may be a read error. The chain couples TRBV28 to TRBJ1-4, with no clear D. Germline V gene lookup returns CDR1 MDHEN and CDR2 SYDVKM. Trimming took off 7 bases at V and 8 bases at J, with 11 bases between the two ends. There are 12 residues in the CDR3. The CDR3 DNA reads TGTGCCAGCACTTCCAGTCCCGAAAAACTGTTTTTT. Its protein is CASTSSPEKLFF.

As concerns this clonotype: A read error is possible here, since a much larger clone lies one base away. The chain couples TRBV28 to TRBJ2-7, with 9 nucleotides matching TRBD2. The ends lost 6 bases at V and 0 bases at J; junction bases unmatched: 6. Germline V gene data show CDR1 as MDHEN and CDR2 as SYDVKM. This CDR3 has 15 amino acids. CDR3 region: CASRRTSVNSYEQYF. CDR3 coding DNA: TGTGCCAGCAGGAGGACTAGCGTGAACTCCTACGAGCAGTACTTC.

On this clonotype itself: At one of its ends the junction is not consistent with the germline gene, which may arise from a read error. The chain has TRBV11-2 and TRBJ2-3; weak D call: TRBD2 (5 bases). The germline V gene has CDR1 SGHAT and CDR2 FQNNGV. The CDR3 covers 15 residues. Here the CDR3 reads CPSSLSGGSTYTQYF. The DNA of the CDR3 is TGTCCCAGCAGCTTAAGCGGAGGTAGCACATATACGCAGTATTTT.

Concerning this clonotype: A read error is possible here, since a much larger clone lies one base away. This chain uses TRBV10-3 with TRBJ2-3; TRBD2 matches at 9 bases. This CDR3 comprises 14 residues. Germline V gene lookup returns CDR1 ENHRY and CDR2 SYGVKD. The CDR3 bases are TGTACCATCAGTGCGGGAGGGGGCTATGATACGCAGTATTTT. Its protein is CTISAGGGYDTQYF.

On this clonotype: The junction departs from the called germline gene at one end, perhaps through a read error. V is TRBV5-1 and J is TRBJ1-1; no firm D call. The CDR3 consists of 13 residues. Germline V CDR1 and CDR2: SGHRS, YFSETQ. The CDR3 nucleotides are TGCGCCAGCAGTTTCGGCGGGAACACTGAAGTTTTCTTT. Residues: CASSFGGNTEVFF.

This clonotype was counted at least ten times. This chain connects TRBV20-1 to TRBJ2-7; TRBD2 aligns across 8 bases. CDR3 length: 15 residues. Losses at the gene ends were 4 bases for V and 3 bases for J; bases not matched to a gene: 11. CDR1 and CDR2 from the germline V gene are DFQATT and SNEGSKA (reference sequence). CDR3 protein: CSATKPGLGDYEQYF. CDR3 sequence (DNA): TGCAGTGCTACAAAACCGGGACTAGGGGACTACGAGCAGTACTTC.

This clonotype came up many times. This chain uses TRBV28 with TRBJ1-1; no definite D call. The V end was cut by 5 bases, the J end by 11 bases, with 18 bases between. The CDR3 contains 13 residues. Germline CDR1 and CDR2: MDHEN and SYDVKM. The CDR3 protein is CASSLPQGVRAFF. The CDR3 DNA reads as TGTGCCAGCAGTCTACCCCAAGGCGTACGGGCTTTCTTT.

The J gene is TRBJ1-2, the V gene TRBV6-5; perhaps TRBD1 as D (5 bases). This CDR3 is 13 amino acids long. Trimming left V 11 bases short and J 8 bases short, with 21 bases between. Germline V gene sequence: CDR1 MNHEY, CDR2 SVGAGI. CDR3: CACGYSPWGGYTF. The CDR3, as DNA: TGTGCCTGCGGTTACTCCCCCTGGGGGGGCTACACCTTC.

On this clonotype: The junction departs from the called germline gene at one end, perhaps through a read error. The rearrangement links TRBV11-2 to TRBJ2-3, with D maybe TRBD2 (5 bases). CDR1 and CDR2 (germline): SGHAT, FQNNGV. The CDR3 is 15 residues long. The CDR3 DNA is TGTGGCAGCAGCTCTGAGCGGATAGACTCAGATACGCAGTATTTC. It encodes CGSSSERIDSDTQYF.

V is TRBV12-3 or TRBV12-4 and J is TRBJ2-5, with D unclear. Trimming pared 7 bases from V and 5 bases from J, leaving 8 bases between. This CDR3 is built from 11 residues. In DNA, the CDR3 is TGTGCCAGCAACTTAGAGGAGACCCAGTACTTC. It encodes CASNLEETQYF.